The source of this T cell receptor (beta chain) is a study of blood T cell repertoires in COVID-19. Original methodology: Reference gene primer amplification in the assay estimated nucleated cell counts. Data came from immunoSEQ multiplex PCR; TCRdb stores just in-frame clones and leaves some out. V, J and clone size are taken as reported in that table, and D and trimming were inferred from the DNA itself. The table shows about 64,000 clones, with approximately 80% occurring only once. This TCR was recovered from a woman between 55 and 75 years old with acute or convalescent COVID-19. The specimen sequenced was peripheral blood.

The CDR3 bases are TGTGCCAGCAGAAAGGACAGTACCTCCTACGAGCAGTACTTC. Amino acids: CASRKDSTSYEQYF. V gene TRBV6-5 combines with J gene TRBJ2-7; possible D gene TRBD1, 6 bases. V was shortened by 6 bases and J by 0 bases, with 12 bases between the two germline ends. Germline values: CDR1 MNHEY, CDR2 SVGAGI. CDR3 length: 14 amino acids.